This TCR beta chain emerged from a study of cytomegalovirus exposure and HLA in healthy donors. Germline V gene data show CDR1 as SNHLY and CDR2 as FYNNEI. The CDR3 sequence is 18 residues long. V lost 6 bases, J lost 5 bases, and 20 bases stayed unmatched. Use of 60 Vbeta and 13 Jbeta primers characterized the PCR. TCRdb's copy holds only in-frame clones and misses some; the assay was immunoSEQ multiplex PCR. The table shows around 150,000 clones, with around 79% occurring only once. Overall study findings and caveats: A later analysis found common viral pathogens apparently linked to several of the most significant clusters. One cluster of highly shared sequence variants probably arose as a sequencing artifact. In an earlier analysis, most TCR beta V segments were productive about 87% or about 30% of the time.

A few counts support this clone. Its antigen remains unidentified. This chain uses TRBV2 with TRBJ2-5; 8 bases agree with TRBD2. The material sequenced was PBMCs. This clonotype originated in a human donor in good health. The CDR3, as DNA: TGTGCCAGCAGCCTCCTGGGCCAACTAGCGGATCAGTTTGAGACCCAGTACTTC. The encoded protein is CASSLLGQLADQFETQYF.